This T cell receptor (beta chain) was profiled in a study of shared clonotypes between healthy human individuals. Findings and caveats of the study: It was the non-shared clonotypes that had lower generation probabilities than clonotypes shared by all four donors.

Comment on this clone: Its cognate antigen is unknown.

Sequencing used immunoSEQ multiplex PCR; TCRdb keeps in-frame clones, though not all of them. The data show 980,000 or so clones, 70% to 85% seen once. The origin of this receptor is a man aged 18 to 30 in good health. Sequencing was done on a sample of memory CD4+ T cells sorted from blood. Subset defined: CD45RA-negative fraction.

The CDR3 loop reads CASSSQAGPANEQFF. CDR3 DNA: TGTGCCAGCAGCTCGCAAGCGGGACCCGCGAATGAGCAGTTCTTC. V gene TRBV11-2 combines with J gene TRBJ2-1; 7 nucleotides agree with TRBD2. The CDR3 length is 15 residues. With 4 bases clipped from V and 7 bases from J, the junction kept 10 bases outside the gene matches. Germline lookup yields CDR1 SGHAT and CDR2 FQNNGV.